Reported below is one T cell receptor (beta chain). Clones were sequenced by immunoSEQ multiplex PCR, and TCRdb holds only the in-frame ones, with some missing. The table lists 34,000 or so clones, around 79% of them singletons. This record comes from a study of T cells in narcolepsy. The wider study: Healthy controls were enrolled alongside patients with narcolepsy type 1 or type 2.

The V end was cut by 7 bases, the J end by 4 bases, with 17 bases between. Germline assignment: CDR1 SQVTM and CDR2 ANQGSEA. The CDR3 runs 14 residues. Sample: memory (CD45RA-) CD4+ T cells from blood. The receptor was derived from a human donor in good health. The rearrangement uses TRBV29-1 and TRBJ1-3, with D perhaps TRBD1 (5 bases). CDR3 nucleotide sequence: TGCAGCGCCGAGGTGGGGCCGAGGGGAAACACCATATATTTT. This translates into CSAEVGPRGNTIYF.